The present entry profiles one T cell receptor (beta chain) with its context. The sample is drawn from a study of blood T cell repertoires in COVID-19. Clones were sequenced by immunoSEQ multiplex PCR, and TCRdb holds only the in-frame ones, with some missing. The repertoire holds under 250,000 clones, with roughly 84% as singletons. CDR1 is SEHNR and CDR2 is FQNEAQ in the germline V gene (reference sequence). V trimming: 0 bases; J trimming: 2 bases; junction bases outside the gene matches: 5. This CDR3 region has 16 residues. The TCR was taken from a man aged 45-65 years with COVID-19, enrolled during active disease. The sequenced sample was peripheral blood. This chain joins TRBV7-9 and TRBJ2-5, with 8 nucleotides matching TRBD1. CDR3 DNA: TGTGCCAGCAGCTTAGCCGGGACAGGTGGACAAGAGACCCAGTACTTC. Translating it yields CASSLAGTGGQETQYF.